This T cell receptor beta chain was observed in a study of blood T cells in healthy people across ages. Study results and caveats: With donor CMV status unknown, expanded clonotype changes were possibly confounded.

The CDR3 runs 14 residues. Germline CDR1 reads SGHTA; CDR2 reads FQGTGA. The trim removed 4 bases at V and 3 bases at J, leaving 3 bases unmatched. This clonotype was seen only a few times. Its target is not known. Ranging in age from roughly 6 to 95, the donors were healthy Caucasian individuals from Russia. Peripheral blood, roughly 9.3 milliliters per donor, was collected. PCR was performed a second time for roughly 7 to 11 cycles using a sample-barcoded 5' primer and a J-beta primer mix. MiXCR, run by TCRdb on the 5' RACE reads, gives a single entry per CDR3 protein. The top ten clones hold 18% of a sample with approximately 1,100,000 distinct CDR3 sequences, under 45% of them seen once.

The sample was blood. The sequence was obtained from a woman in her sixties in good health. The rearrangement uses TRBV7-3 and TRBJ2-3, with TRBD2 matching 8 bases. The CDR3 region has the DNA TGTGCCAGCAGCTCCACTAGCGGTACAGATACGCAGTATTTT. Translation gives CASSSTSGTDTQYF.